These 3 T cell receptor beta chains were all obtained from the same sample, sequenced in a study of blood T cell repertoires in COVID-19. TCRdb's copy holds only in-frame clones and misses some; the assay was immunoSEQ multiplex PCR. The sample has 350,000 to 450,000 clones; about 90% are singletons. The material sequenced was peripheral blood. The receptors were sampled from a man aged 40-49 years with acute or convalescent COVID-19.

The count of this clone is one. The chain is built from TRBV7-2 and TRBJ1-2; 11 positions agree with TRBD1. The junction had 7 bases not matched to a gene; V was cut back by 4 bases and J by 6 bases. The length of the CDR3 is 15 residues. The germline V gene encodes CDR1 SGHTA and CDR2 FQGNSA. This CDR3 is CASSSRTGGADGYTF. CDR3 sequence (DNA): TGTGCCAGCAGCTCGCGGACAGGGGGCGCAGATGGCTACACCTTC.

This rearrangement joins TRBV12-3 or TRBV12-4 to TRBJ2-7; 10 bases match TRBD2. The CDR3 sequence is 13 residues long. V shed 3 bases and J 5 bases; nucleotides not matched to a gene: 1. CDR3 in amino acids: CASSFLAGDEQYF. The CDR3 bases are TGTGCCAGCAGTTTTCTAGCGGGAGACGAGCAGTACTTC.

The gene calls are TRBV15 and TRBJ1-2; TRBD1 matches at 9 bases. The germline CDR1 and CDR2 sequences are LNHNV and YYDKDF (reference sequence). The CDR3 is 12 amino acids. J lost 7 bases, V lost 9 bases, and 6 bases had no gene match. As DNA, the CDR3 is TGTGCCACACCTCGACAGGGGGGTGGCTACACCTTC. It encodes CATPRQGGGYTF.